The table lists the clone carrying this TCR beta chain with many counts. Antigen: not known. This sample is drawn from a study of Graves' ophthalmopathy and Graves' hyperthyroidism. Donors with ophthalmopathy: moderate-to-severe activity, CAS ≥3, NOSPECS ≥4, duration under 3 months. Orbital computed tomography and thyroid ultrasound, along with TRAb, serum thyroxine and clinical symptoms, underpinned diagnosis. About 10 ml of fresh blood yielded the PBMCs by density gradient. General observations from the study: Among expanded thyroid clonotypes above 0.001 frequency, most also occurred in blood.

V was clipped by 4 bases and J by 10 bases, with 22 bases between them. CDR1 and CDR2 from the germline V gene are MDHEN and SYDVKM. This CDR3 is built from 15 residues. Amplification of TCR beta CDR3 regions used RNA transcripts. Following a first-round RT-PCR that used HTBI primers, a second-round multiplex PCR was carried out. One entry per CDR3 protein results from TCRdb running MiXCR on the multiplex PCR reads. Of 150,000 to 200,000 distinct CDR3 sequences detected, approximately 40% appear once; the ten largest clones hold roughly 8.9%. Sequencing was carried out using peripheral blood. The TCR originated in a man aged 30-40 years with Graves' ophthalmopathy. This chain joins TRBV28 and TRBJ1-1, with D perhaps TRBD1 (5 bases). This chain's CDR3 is CASSSATAGSWVAFF. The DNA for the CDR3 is TGTGCCAGCAGTTCCGCGACAGCGGGATCCTGGGTAGCTTTCTTT.